The text below deals with one T cell receptor beta chain. Antigen unknown. The sample comes from a study of Ad26.COV2.S vaccination and SARS-CoV-2 variants. Here immunoSEQ multiplex PCR was the method, and the copy in TCRdb shows in-frame clones only, minus some. The table lists 300,000 to 350,000 clones, roughly nine tenths of them singletons, with 6.4% in the top ten. Study observations and caveats: The TCR breadth and depth analyses may have produced an underestimate of total T cell responses.

The treatment: around 19 received Ad26.COV2.S at low or high dose, single or two shots; 5 received placebo; per-sample allocation not given. The study sampled participants on day 63 after the first vaccine or placebo injection. J gave up 3 bases and V 4 bases, and 6 bases lay outside the gene matches. The length of the CDR3 is 15 residues. Germline values: CDR1 SGHRS, CDR2 YFSETQ. Material: peripheral blood, obtained in a trial of Ad26.COV2.S vaccine versus placebo. The chain combines TRBV5-1 with TRBJ2-7; the match to TRBD1 covers 11 bases. The clonotype was recovered from a person between 18 and 59 years old who received the Ad26.COV2.S COVID-19 vaccine or a placebo. The CDR3 protein is CASSPGGTGGYEQYF. The CDR3 DNA reads as TGCGCCAGCAGCCCAGGGGGGACAGGGGGCTACGAGCAGTACTTC.